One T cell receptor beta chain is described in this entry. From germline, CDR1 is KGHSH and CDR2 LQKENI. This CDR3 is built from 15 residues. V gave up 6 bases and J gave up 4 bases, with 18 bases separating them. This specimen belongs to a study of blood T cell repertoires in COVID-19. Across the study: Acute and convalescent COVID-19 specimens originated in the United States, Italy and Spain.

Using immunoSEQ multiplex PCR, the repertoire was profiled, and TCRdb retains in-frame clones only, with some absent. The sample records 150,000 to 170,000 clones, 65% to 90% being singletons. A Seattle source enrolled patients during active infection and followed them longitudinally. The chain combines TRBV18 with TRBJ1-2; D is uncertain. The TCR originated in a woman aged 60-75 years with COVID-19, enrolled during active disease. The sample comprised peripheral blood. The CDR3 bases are TGTGCCAGCTCTTCAACCGGGAGCAACCTCTATGGCTACACCTTC. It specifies CASSSTGSNLYGYTF.